This TCR beta chain appears in the sequencing data of a study of Ad26.COV2.S vaccination and SARS-CoV-2 variants. V shed 4 bases and J shed 0 bases, with 14 bases lying between them. The CDR3 has 16 amino acids. Germline CDR1 and CDR2: LGHNA and YSLEER. As to treatment: some 20 received Ad26.COV2.S at low or high dose, single or two shots; about 5 received placebo; per-sample allocation not given. Material that was analyzed had been drawn on day 63 after the first vaccine or placebo injection. Data came from immunoSEQ multiplex PCR; TCRdb stores just in-frame clones and leaves some out. The sample has about 460,000 clones; roughly nine tenths are singletons.

The chain recombines TRBV4-3 with TRBJ2-3; D gene unclear. This receptor was identified in a person between 18 and 59 years old who received the Ad26.COV2.S COVID-19 vaccine or a placebo. The sequencing used peripheral blood, collected in a trial of Ad26.COV2.S vaccine versus placebo. CDR3 amino acids: CASSPFSRSSTDTQYF. DNA for the CDR3: TGCGCCAGCAGCCCATTCTCGAGATCTAGCACAGATACGCAGTATTTT.